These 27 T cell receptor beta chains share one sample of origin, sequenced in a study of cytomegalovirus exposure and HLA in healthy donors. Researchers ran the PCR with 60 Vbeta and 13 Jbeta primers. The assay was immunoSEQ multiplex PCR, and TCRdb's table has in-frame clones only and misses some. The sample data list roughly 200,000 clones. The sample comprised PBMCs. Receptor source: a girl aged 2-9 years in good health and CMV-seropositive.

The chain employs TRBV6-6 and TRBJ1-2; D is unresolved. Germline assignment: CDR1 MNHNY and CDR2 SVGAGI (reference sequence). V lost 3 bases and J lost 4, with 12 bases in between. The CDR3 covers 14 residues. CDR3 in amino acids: CASSYLEGIYGYTF. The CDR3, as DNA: TGTGCCAGCAGTTATTTGGAGGGCATCTATGGCTACACCTTC.

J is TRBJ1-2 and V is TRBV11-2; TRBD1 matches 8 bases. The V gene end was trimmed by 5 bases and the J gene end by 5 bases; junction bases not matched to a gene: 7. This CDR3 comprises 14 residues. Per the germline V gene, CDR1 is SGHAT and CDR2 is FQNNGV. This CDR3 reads CASSPRTGPYGYTF. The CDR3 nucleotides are TGTGCCAGCAGCCCCCGGACAGGGCCGTATGGCTACACCTTC. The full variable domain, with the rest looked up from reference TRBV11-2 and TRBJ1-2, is EAGVAQSPRYKIIEKRQSVAFWCNPISGHATLYWYQQILGQGPKLLIQFQNNGVVDDSQLPKDRFSAERLKGVDSTLKIQPAKLEDSAVYLCASSPRTGPYGYTFGSGTRLTVV.

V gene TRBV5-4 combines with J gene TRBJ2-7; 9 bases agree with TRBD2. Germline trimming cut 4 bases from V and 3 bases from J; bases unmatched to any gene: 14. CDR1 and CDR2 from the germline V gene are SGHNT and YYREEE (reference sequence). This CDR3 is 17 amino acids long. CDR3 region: CASSPGGSGRSSYEQYF. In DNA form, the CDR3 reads TGTGCCAGCAGCCCAGGGGGTAGCGGGAGATCTAGCTACGAGCAGTACTTC.

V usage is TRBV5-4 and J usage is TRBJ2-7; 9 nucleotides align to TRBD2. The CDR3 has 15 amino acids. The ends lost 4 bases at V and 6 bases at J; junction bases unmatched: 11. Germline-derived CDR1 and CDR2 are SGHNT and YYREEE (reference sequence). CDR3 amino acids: CASSKEDRREGEQYF. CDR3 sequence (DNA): TGTGCCAGCAGCAAGGAGGACCGGCGGGAGGGCGAGCAGTACTTC.

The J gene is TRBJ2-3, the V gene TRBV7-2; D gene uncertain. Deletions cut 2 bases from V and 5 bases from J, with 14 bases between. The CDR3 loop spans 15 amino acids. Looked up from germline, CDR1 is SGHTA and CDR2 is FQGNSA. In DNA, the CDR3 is TGTGCCAGCAGCTTACGGCGGCCTCGCGAAGATACGCAGTATTTT. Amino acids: CASSLRRPREDTQYF.

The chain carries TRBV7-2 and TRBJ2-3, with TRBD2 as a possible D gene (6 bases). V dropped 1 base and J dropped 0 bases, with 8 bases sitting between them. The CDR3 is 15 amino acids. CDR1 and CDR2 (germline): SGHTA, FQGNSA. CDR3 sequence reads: CASSLEGTSTDTQYF. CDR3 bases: TGTGCCAGCAGCTTAGAAGGGACTAGCACAGATACGCAGTATTTT.

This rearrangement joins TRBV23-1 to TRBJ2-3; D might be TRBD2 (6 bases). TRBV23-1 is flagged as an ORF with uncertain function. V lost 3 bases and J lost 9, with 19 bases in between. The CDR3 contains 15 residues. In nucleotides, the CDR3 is TGCGCCAGCAGTCATTGTTGTGGTACAGGAGGGACGCAGTATTTT. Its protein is CASSHCCGTGGTQYF.

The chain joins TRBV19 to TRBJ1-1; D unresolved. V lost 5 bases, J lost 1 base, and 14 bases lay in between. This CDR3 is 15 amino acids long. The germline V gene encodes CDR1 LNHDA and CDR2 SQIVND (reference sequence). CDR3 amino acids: CASSPPAVTNTEAFF. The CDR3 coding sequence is TGTGCCAGTAGTCCCCCGGCGGTGACGAACACTGAAGCTTTCTTT.

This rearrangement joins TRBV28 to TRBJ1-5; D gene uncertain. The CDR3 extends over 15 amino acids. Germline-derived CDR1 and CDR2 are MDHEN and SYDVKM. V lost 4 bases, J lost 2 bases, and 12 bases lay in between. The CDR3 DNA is TGTGCCAGCAGTTGGGAGGTATCCGGCAATCAGCCCCAGCATTTT. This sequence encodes CASSWEVSGNQPQHF.

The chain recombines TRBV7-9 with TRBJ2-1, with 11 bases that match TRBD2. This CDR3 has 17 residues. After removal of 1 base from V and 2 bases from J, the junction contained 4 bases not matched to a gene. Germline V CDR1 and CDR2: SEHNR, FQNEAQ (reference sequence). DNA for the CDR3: TGTGCCAGCAGCTTAGGCGCACTAGCGGGAGCCTACAATGAGCAGTTCTTC. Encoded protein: CASSLGALAGAYNEQFF.

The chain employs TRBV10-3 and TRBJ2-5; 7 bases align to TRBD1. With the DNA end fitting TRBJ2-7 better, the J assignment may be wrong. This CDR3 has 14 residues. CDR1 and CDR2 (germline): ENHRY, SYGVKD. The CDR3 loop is CAISESYRGYEQYF. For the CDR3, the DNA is TGTGCCATCAGTGAGTCGTACAGGGGCTACGAGCAGTACTTC.

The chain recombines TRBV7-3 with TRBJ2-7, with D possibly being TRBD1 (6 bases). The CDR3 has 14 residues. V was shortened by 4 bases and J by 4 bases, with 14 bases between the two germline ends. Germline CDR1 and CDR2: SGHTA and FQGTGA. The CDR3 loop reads CASSSQGNPYEQYF. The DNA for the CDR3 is TGTGCCAGCAGCTCTCAGGGGAATCCGTACGAGCAGTACTTC.

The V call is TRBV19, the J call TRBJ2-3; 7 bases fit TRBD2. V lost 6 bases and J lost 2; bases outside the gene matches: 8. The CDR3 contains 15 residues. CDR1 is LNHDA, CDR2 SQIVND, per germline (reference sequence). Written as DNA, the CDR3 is TGTGCCAGTAGGAGCGGGACGGCTTTCACAGATACGCAGTATTTT. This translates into CASRSGTAFTDTQYF.

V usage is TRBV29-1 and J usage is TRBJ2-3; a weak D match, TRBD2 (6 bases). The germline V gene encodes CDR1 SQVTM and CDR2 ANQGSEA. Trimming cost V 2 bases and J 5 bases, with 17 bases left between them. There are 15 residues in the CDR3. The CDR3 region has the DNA TGCAGCGTTGAAAAGGAGGCGGGGCCGGGAGATACGCAGTATTTT. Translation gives CSVEKEAGPGDTQYF.

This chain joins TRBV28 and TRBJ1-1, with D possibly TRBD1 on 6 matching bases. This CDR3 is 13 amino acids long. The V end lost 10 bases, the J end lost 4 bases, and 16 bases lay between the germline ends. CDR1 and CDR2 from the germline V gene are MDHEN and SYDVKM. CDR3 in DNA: TGTGCCACCAGGACAGCGTCGGGCACTGAAGCTTTCTTT. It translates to CATRTASGTEAFF.

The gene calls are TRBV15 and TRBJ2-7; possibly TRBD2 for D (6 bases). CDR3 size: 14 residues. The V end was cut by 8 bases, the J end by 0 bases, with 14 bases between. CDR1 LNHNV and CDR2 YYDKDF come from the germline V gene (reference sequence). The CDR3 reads CATSFPTSSYEQYF. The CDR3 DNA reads TGTGCCACCTCCTTCCCGACTAGCTCCTACGAGCAGTACTTC.

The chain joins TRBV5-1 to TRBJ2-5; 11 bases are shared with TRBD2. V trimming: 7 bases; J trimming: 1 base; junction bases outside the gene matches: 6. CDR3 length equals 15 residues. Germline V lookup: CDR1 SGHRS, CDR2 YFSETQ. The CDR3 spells CASAASGRFQETQYF. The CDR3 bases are TGCGCCAGCGCTGCTAGCGGGAGGTTCCAAGAGACCCAGTACTTC.

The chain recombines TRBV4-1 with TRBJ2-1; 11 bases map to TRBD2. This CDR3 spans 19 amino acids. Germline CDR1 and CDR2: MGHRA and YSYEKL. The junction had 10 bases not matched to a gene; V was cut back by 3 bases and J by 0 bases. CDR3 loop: CASSQRTLAGGPSYNEQFF. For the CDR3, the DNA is TGCGCCAGCAGCCAGCGGACCCTAGCGGGAGGTCCCTCCTACAATGAGCAGTTCTTC.

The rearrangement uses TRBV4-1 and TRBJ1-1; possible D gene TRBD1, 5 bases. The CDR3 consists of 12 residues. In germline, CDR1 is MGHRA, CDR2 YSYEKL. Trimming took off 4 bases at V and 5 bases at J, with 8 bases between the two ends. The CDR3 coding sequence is TGCGCCAGCAGCCGGGGGGGTACTGAAGCTTTCTTT. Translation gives CASSRGGTEAFF.

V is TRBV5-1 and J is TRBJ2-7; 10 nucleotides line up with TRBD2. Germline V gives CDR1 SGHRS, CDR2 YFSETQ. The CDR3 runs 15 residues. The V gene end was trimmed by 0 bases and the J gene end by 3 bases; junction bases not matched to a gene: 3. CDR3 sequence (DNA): TGCGCCAGCAGCTTGGGGACTAGCGGCGACTACGAGCAGTACTTC. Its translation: CASSLGTSGDYEQYF.

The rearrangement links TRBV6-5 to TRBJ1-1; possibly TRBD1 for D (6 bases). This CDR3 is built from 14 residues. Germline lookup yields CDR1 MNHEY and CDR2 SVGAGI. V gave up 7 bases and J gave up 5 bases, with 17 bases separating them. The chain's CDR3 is CASTREQGWTEAFF. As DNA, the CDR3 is TGTGCCAGCACTCGCGAACAGGGCTGGACTGAAGCTTTCTTT.

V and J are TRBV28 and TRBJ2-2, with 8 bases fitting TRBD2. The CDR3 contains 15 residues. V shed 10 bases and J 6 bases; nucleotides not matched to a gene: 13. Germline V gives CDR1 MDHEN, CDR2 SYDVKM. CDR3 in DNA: TGTGCCACCCGGAAGATGCGGGAGGCCGCCGGGGAGCTGTTTTTT. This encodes CATRKMREAAGELFF.

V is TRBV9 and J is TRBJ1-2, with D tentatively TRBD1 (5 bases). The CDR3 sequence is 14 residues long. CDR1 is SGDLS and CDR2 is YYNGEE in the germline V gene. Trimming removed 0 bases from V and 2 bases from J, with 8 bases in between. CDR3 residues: CASSVGGGNYGYTF. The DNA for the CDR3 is TGTGCCAGCAGCGTAGGGGGCGGAAACTATGGCTACACCTTC.

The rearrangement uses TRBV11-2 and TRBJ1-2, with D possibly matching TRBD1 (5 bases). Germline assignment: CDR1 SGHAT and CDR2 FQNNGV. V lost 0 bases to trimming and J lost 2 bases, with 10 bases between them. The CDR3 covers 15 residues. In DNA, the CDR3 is TGTGCCAGCAGCTTAGATGGCGGGGACAACTATGGCTACACCTTC. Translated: CASSLDGGDNYGYTF.

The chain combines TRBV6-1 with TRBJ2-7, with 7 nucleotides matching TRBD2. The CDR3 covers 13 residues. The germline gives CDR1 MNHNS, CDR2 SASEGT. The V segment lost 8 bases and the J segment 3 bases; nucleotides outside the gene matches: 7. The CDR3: CASGEGLYYEQYF. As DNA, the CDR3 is TGTGCCAGCGGGGAGGGGCTTTACTACGAGCAGTACTTC.

As DNA, the CDR3 is TGCGCCAGCAGCTTTCGGACTAGCGGGAACAATGAGCAGTTCTTC. The encoded protein is CASSFRTSGNNEQFF. The chain carries TRBV5-1 and TRBJ2-1; 12 nucleotides agree with TRBD2. V gave up 2 bases and J gave up 5 bases; unmatched junction bases: 2. Germline assignment: CDR1 SGHRS and CDR2 YFSETQ. This CDR3 is built from 15 residues.

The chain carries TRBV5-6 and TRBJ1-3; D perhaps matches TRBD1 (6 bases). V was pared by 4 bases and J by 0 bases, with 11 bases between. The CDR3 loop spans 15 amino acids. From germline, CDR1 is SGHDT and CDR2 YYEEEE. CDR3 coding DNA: TGTGCCAGCAGCGAGGGGGTCCACTCTGGAAACACCATATATTTT. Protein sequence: CASSEGVHSGNTIYF.